The clone carrying this T cell receptor (beta chain) came up a few times. This sample is drawn from a study of blood T cell repertoires in COVID-19. Across the study: Spain, Italy and the United States supplied samples that represented acute and convalescent COVID-19. PBMCs, B-cell-depleted T cells, or T cells provided the cDNA or gDNA that made up the material.

J gave up 5 bases and V 1 base, and 2 bases lay outside the gene matches. This CDR3 has 14 amino acids. Germline CDR1 reads SGHTA; CDR2 reads FQGNSA. Study processing details: Estimates of nucleated cell counts were drawn from the amplification of reference gene primers. Clones were sequenced by immunoSEQ multiplex PCR, and TCRdb holds only the in-frame ones, with some missing. For V, J and clone size, that table is used; D and trimming come from the DNA. The sample lists 250,000 or so clones; around 83% were seen once. This receptor was taken from a young man who had recovered from COVID-19. Sample: peripheral blood. V and J are TRBV7-2 and TRBJ2-5, with 9 bases aligning to TRBD2. The CDR3 DNA is TGTGCCAGCAGCTTAGGAGCGGGGGGCGAGACCCAGTACTTC. It is translated as CASSLGAGGETQYF.